This TCR beta chain derives from a study of T cell responses to AZD1222 COVID-19 vaccine. Clones were read by immunoSEQ multiplex PCR, and TCRdb kept only the in-frame ones, dropping some. The data show 85,000 to 95,000 clones, with 89% seen just once and approximately 5% held by the top ten. This CDR3 contains 13 residues. Germline V gene sequence: CDR1 SGHRS, CDR2 YFSETQ. V gave up 2 bases and J gave up 5 bases, with 10 bases separating them. Here the sequenced sample was peripheral blood, taken 28 days after the second AZD1222 dose. V gene TRBV5-1 combines with J gene TRBJ1-1, with D unresolved. The source of this sequence is an adult who received the AZD1222 COVID-19 vaccine. Written as DNA, the CDR3 is TGCGCCAGCAGCTTTACCGGGGAGACTGAAGCTTTCTTT. Its translation is CASSFTGETEAFF.